Presented here are 6 T cell receptor beta chains from one specimen sequenced in a study of T cell repertoires in cytomegalovirus infection. MiXCR, applied by TCRdb to the reads, yields one record per CDR3 protein. This sample has roughly 250,000 distinct CDR3 sequences, with under 25% found just once. The sample comprised CD8+ T cells from PBMCs. These receptors all come from a human donor in good health (CMV status not recorded). Some clones in this sample may be carry-over from other donors' samples.

This clonotype was observed a single time. The CDR3 DNA reads as TGTGCCAGCAGCTTGGGCCAATCGGACGAGCAGTACTTC. Encoded protein: CASSLGQSDEQYF. The chain employs TRBV5-6 and TRBJ2-7; no clear D gene. Trimming cost V 0 bases and J 5 bases, with 9 bases left between them. Germline V gene data show CDR1 as SGHDT and CDR2 as YYEEEE. CDR3 length: 13 amino acids.

This clonotype was seen more than once but under ten times. The CDR3 nucleotides are TGTGCCATCAGTGCCATGGGGGCCCAAGAGACCCAGTACTTC. Residues: CAISAMGAQETQYF. This chain connects TRBV10-3 to TRBJ2-5; a weak D match, TRBD1 (6 bases). CDR1 is ENHRY, CDR2 SYGVKD, per germline. V lost 4 bases to trimming and J lost 1 base, with 10 bases between them. This CDR3 is built from 14 residues.

This clonotype has ten or more counts. The rearrangement joins TRBV10-3 to TRBJ2-7, with a weak D call TRBD2 (5 bases). The CDR3 extends over 11 amino acids. From germline, CDR1 is ENHRY and CDR2 SYGVKD. The ends were cut back, 6 bases at V and 7 bases at J, with 10 bases in the middle. CDR3 in DNA: TGTGCCATCAGGACCGGCGGGGAGCAGTACTTC. It specifies CAIRTGGEQYF.

This clonotype has at least ten counts. The chain links TRBV7-9 to TRBJ2-7, with a tentative D call TRBD1 (6 bases). Trimming left V 5 bases short and J 2 bases short, with 7 bases between. There are 12 residues in the CDR3. Germline V CDR1 and CDR2: SEHNR, FQNEAQ (reference sequence). CDR3: CASSGGTYEQYF. CDR3 DNA sequence: TGTGCCAGCAGCGGGGGCACCTACGAGCAGTACTTC. Filled out from reference TRBV7-9 and TRBJ2-7, the complete variable domain reads DTGVSQNPRHKITKRGQNVTFRCDPISEHNRLYWYRQTLGQGPEFLTYFQNEAQLEKSRLLSDRFSAERPKGSFSTLEIQRTEQGDSAMYLCASSGGTYEQYFGPGTRLTVT.

Regarding this clonotype: A much larger clone lies one base from this, so it may be a read error. V usage is TRBV7-2 and J usage is TRBJ1-5, with 8 bases fitting TRBD1. Germline V gene sequence: CDR1 SGHTA, CDR2 FQGNSA. CDR3 length: 15 residues. The CDR3 spells CASRSTGDSNKPQHF. CDR3 DNA sequence: TGTGCCAGCAGATCGACAGGGGATAGCAATAAGCCCCAGCATTTT.

This clonotype was recorded many times. The V and J genes are TRBV4-1 and TRBJ1-1, with D possibly matching TRBD1 (6 bases). Germline loops: CDR1 MGHRA, CDR2 YSYEKL. CDR3 length: 15 residues. Trimming left V 2 bases short and J 5 bases short, with 15 bases between. CDR3 DNA: TGCGCCAGCAGCCAACTACCGGAGGGGGGGACTGAAGCTTTCTTT. Translated: CASSQLPEGGTEAFF.